The clone carrying this TCR beta chain occurred a few times. These data are taken from a study of blood T cell repertoires in COVID-19. Study background: Specimens from acute and convalescent COVID-19 originated in the United States, Italy and Spain.

Losses at the gene ends were 6 bases for V and 12 bases for J; bases not matched to a gene: 14. Germline V gene data show CDR1 as SQVTM and CDR2 as ANQGSEA. CDR3 length: 13 residues. The assay was immunoSEQ multiplex PCR, and TCRdb's table has in-frame clones only and misses some. This sample carries tens of thousands of clones, around nine tenths of them seen once, and the ten largest clones take 5% to 6.5%. This receptor was identified in a man aged 50 to 59 with active COVID-19. The genes are TRBV29-1 and TRBJ2-3; TRBD2 aligns across 8 bases. Sequencing used peripheral blood. The CDR3 reads CSVATDGSGIQYF. The CDR3 DNA is TGCAGCGTCGCTACGGATGGTAGCGGGATCCAGTATTTT.